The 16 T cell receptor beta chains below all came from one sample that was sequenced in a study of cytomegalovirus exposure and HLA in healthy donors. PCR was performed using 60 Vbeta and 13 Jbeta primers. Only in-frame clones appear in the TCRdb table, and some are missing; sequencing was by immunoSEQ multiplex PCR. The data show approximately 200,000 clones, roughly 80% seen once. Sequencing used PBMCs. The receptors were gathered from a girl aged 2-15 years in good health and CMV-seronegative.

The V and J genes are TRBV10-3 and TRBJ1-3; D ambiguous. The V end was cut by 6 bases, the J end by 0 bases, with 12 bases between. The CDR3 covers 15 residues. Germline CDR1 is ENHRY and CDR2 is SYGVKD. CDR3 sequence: CAISVRTSSGNTIYF. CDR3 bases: TGTGCCATCAGCGTACGGACTAGCTCTGGAAACACCATATATTTT.

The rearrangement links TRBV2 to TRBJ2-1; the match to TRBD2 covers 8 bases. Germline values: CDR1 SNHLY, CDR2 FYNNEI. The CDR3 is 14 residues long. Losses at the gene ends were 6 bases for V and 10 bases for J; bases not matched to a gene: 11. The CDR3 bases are TGTGCCAGCAGGAGACTAGCGTACGTGGGGGAGCAGTTCTTC. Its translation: CASRRLAYVGEQFF.

CDR3: CASSPTGTGFYEQYF. CDR3 DNA: TGTGCCAGCAGTCCCACCGGGACAGGGTTTTACGAGCAGTACTTC. This sequence joins TRBV6-5 and TRBJ2-7; 9 bases map to TRBD1. V gave up 5 bases and J gave up 4 bases; unmatched junction bases: 9. The CDR3 extends over 15 amino acids. The germline V gene has CDR1 MNHEY and CDR2 SVGAGI.

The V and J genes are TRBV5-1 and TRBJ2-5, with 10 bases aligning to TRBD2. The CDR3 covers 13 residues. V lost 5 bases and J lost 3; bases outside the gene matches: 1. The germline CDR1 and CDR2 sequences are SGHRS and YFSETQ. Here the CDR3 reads CASRLAGKETQYF. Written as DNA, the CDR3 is TGCGCCAGCAGACTAGCGGGAAAAGAGACCCAGTACTTC.

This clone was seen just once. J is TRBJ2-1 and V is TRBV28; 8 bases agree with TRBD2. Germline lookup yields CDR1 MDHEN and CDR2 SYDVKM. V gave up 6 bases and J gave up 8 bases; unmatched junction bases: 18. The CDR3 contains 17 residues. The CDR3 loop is CASSQGDIGGGGDEQFF. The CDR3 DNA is TGTGCCAGCAGCCAAGGGGACATCGGGGGGGGTGGAGATGAGCAGTTCTTC.

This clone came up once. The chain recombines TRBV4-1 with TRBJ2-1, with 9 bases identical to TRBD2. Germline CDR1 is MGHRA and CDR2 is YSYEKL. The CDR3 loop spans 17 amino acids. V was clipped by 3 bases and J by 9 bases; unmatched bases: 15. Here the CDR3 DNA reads TGCGCCAGCAGCCAGCAACTAGCGGGCGTCAGTATAGGTGAGCAGTTCTTC. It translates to CASSQQLAGVSIGEQFF.

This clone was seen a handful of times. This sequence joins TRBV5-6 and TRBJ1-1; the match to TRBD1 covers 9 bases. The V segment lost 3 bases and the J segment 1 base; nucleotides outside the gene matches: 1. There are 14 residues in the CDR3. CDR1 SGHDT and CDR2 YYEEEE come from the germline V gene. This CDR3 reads CASSSQGANTEAFF. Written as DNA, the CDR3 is TGTGCCAGCAGCTCACAGGGGGCGAACACTGAAGCTTTCTTT.

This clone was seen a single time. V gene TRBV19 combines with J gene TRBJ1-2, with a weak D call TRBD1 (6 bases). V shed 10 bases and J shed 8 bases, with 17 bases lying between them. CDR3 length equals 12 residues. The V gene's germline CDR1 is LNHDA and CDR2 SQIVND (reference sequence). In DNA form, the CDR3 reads TGTGCCACCCGGGGGGCGCCGGGGGGCTACACCTTC. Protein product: CATRGAPGGYTF. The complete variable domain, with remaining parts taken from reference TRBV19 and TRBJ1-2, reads DGGITQSPKYLFRKEGQNVTLSCEQNLNHDAMYWYRQDPGQGLRLIYYSQIVNDFQKGDIAEGYSVSREKKESFPLTVTSAQKNPTAFYLCATRGAPGGYTFGSGTRLTVV.

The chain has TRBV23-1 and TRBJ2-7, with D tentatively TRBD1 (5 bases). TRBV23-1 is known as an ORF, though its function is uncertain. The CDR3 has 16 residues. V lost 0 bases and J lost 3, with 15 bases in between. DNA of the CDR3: TGCGCCAGCAGTCAATCGGTCCAGGGCCCATTCTACGAGCAGTACTTC. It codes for CASSQSVQGPFYEQYF.

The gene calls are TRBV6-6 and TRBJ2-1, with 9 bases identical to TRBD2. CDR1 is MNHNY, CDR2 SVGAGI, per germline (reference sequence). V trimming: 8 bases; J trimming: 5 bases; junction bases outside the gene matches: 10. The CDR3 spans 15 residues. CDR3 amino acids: CASVAAGGPNNEQFF. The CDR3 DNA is TGTGCCAGCGTAGCAGCGGGAGGTCCGAACAATGAGCAGTTCTTC.

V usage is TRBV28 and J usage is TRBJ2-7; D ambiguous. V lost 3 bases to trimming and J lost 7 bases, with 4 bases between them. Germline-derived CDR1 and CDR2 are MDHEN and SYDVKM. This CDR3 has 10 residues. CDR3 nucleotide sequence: TGTGCCAGCAGTTTCCGGGAGCAGTACTTC. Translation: CASSFREQYF.

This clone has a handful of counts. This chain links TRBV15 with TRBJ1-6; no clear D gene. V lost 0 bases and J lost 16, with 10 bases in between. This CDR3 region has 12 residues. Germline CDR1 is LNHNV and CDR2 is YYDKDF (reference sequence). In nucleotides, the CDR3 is TGTGCCACCAGCAGAGATGTCCACATTCTCCACTTT. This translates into CATSRDVHILHF.

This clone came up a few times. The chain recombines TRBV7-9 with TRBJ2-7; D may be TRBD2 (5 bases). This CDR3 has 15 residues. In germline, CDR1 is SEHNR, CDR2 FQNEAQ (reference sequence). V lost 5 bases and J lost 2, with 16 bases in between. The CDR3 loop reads CASSLSGSGTYEQYF. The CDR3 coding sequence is TGTGCCAGCAGCCTCAGCGGTTCGGGGACCTACGAGCAGTACTTC.

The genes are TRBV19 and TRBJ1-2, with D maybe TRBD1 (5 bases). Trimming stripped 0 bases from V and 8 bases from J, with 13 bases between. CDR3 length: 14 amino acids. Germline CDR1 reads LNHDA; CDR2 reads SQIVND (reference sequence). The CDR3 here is CASSIDGQGEGYTF. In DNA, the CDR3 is TGTGCCAGTAGTATAGATGGGCAGGGCGAAGGCTACACCTTC.

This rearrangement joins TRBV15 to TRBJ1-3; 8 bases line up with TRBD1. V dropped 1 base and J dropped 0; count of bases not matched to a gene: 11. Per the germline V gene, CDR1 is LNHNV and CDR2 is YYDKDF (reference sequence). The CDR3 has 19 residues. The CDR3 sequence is CATSRVRGQGPISGNTIYF. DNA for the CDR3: TGTGCCACCAGCAGAGTACGAGGACAGGGACCTATCTCTGGAAACACCATATATTTT.

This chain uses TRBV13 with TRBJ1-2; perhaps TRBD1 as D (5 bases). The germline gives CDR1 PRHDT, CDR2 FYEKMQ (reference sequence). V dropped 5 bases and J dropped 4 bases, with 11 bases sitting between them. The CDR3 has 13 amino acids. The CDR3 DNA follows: TGTGCCAGCAGCGGACAAGTGTTCTATGGCTACACCTTC. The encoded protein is CASSGQVFYGYTF. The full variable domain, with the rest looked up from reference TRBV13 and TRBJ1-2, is AAGVIQSPRHLIKEKRETATLKCYPIPRHDTVYWYQQGPGQDPQFLISFYEKMQSDKGSIPDRFSAQQFSDYHSELNMSSLELGDSALYFCASSGQVFYGYTFGSGTRLTVV.